This T cell receptor (beta chain) was identified in a study of shared clonotypes between healthy human individuals. Germline V CDR1 and CDR2: SGHDN, FVKESK. The CDR3 length is 12 residues. V was clipped by 6 bases and J by 5 bases, with 9 bases between them. Everyone who donated was a Caucasian adult who lived in Nashville, Tennessee. Clones were sequenced by immunoSEQ multiplex PCR, and TCRdb holds only the in-frame ones, with some missing. The table lists hundreds of thousands of clones, about 97% of them singletons. This sequence was found in a woman under 40 in good health. Material: naive CD4+ T cells sorted from blood. Stated subset: CD45RA+ positively selected. This chain uses TRBV14 with TRBJ2-3; D is unresolved. The CDR3 sequence: CASSVLLDTQYF. The CDR3 DNA follows: TGTGCCAGCAGTGTCTTGTTAGATACGCAGTATTTT.